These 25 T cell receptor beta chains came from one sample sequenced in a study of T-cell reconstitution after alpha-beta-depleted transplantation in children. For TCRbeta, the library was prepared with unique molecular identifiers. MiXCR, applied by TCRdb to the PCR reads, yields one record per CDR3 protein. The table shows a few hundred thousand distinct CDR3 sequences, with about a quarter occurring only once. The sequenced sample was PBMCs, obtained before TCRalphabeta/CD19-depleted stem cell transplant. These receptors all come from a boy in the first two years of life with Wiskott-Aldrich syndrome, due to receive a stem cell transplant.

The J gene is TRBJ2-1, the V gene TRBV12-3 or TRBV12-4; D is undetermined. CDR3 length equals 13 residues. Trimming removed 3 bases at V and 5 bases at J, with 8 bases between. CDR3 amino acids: CASSLIANNEQFF. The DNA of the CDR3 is TGTGCCAGCAGTTTGATCGCGAACAATGAGCAGTTCTTC.

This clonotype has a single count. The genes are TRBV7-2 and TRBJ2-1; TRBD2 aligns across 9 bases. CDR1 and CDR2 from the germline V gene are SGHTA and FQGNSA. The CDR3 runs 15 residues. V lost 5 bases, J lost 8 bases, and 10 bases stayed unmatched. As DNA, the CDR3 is TGTGCCAGCAGCATCGTAGCGGGAGCTAGTGATGAGCAGTTCTTC. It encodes CASSIVAGASDEQFF. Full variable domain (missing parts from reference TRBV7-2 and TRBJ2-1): GAGVSQSPSNKVTEKGKDVELRCDPISGHTALYWYRQSLGQGLEFLIYFQGNSAPDKSGLPSDRFSAERTGGSVSTLTIQRTQQEDSAVYLCASSIVAGASDEQFFGPGTRLTVL.

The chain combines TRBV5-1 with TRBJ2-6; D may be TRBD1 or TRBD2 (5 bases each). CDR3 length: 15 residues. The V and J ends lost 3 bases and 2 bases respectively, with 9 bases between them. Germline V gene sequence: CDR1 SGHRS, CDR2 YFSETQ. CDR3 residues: CASSSGTAGANVLTF. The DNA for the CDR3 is TGCGCCAGCAGCTCCGGGACGGCTGGGGCCAACGTCCTGACTTTC.

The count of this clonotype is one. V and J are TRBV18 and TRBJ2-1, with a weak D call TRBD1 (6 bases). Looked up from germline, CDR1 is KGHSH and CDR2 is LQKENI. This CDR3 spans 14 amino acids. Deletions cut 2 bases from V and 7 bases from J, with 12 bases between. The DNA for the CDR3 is TGTGCCAGCTCACCATCTTCAGGGGAGAATGAGCAGTTCTTC. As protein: CASSPSSGENEQFF.

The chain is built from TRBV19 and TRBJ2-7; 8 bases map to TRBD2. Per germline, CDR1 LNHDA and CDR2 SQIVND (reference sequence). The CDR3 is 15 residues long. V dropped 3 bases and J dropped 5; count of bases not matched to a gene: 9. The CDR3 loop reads CASSISETSAHEQYF. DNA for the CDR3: TGTGCCAGTAGTATTTCGGAGACTAGCGCCCACGAGCAGTACTTC.

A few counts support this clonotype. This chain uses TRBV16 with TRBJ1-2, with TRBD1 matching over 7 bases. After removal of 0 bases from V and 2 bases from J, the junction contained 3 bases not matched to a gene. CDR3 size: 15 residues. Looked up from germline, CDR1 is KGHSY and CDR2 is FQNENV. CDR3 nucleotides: TGTGCCAGCAGCCAATCCGGACAGGCCAACTATGGCTACACCTTC. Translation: CASSQSGQANYGYTF.

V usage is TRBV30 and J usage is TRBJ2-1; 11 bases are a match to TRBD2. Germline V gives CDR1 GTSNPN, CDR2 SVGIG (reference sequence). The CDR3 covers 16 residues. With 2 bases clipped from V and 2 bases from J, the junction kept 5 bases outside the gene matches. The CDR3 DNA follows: TGTGCCTGGAGTAGGCTAGCGGGAGGTCCCTACAATGAGCAGTTCTTC. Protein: CAWSRLAGGPYNEQFF.

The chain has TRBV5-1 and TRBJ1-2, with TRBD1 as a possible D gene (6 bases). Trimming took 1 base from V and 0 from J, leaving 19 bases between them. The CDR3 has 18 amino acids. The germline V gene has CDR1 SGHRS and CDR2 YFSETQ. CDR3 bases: TGCGCCAGCAGCTTGAACCGGGACACTTACTTAGCTAACTATGGCTACACCTTC. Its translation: CASSLNRDTYLANYGYTF. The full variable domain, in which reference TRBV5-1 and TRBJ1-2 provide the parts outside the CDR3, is KAGVTQTPRYLIKTRGQQVTLSCSPISGHRSVSWYQQTPGQGLQFLFEYFSETQRNKGNFPGRFSGRQFSNSRSEMNVSTLELGDSALYLCASSLNRDTYLANYGYTFGSGTRLTVV.

DNA for the CDR3: TGTGCTAGTGCCAGCGGGAGGGCGGCCCTCTACGACAATGAGCAGTTCTTC. It yields the protein CASASGRAALYDNEQFF. The chain carries TRBV12-5 and TRBJ2-1; 10 positions agree with TRBD2. CDR1 LGHNT and CDR2 FRNRAP come from the germline V gene. V was pared by 7 bases and J by 5 bases, with 14 bases of the junction left unmatched. CDR3 size: 17 residues. Filled out from reference TRBV12-5 and TRBJ2-1, the complete variable domain reads DARVTQTPRHKVTEMGQEVTMRCQPILGHNTVFWYRQTMMQGLELLAYFRNRAPLDDSGMPKDRFSAEMPDATLATLKIQPSEPRDSAVYFCASASGRAALYDNEQFFGPGTRLTVL.

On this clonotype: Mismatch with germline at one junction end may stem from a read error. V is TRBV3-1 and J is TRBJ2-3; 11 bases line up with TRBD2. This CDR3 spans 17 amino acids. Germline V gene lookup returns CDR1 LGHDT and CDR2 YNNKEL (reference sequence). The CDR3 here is CASTQGVTSGRTDTQYF. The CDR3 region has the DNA TGTGCCAGCACCCAAGGGGTTACTAGCGGGAGAACAGATACGCAGTATTTT.

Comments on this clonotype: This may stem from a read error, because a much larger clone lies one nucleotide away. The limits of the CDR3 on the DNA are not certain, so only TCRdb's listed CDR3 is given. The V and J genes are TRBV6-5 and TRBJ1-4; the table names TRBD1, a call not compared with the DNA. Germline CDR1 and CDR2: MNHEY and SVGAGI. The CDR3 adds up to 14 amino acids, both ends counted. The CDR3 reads CASSWGTGSEKPFF.

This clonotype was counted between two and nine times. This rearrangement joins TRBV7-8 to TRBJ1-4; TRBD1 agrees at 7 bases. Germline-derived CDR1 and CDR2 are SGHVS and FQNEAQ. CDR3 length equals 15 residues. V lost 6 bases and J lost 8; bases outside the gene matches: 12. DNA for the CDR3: TGTGCCAGCAGGCCCTTCCGGGACAGCTCGGAAAAACTGTTTTTT. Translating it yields CASRPFRDSSEKLFF.

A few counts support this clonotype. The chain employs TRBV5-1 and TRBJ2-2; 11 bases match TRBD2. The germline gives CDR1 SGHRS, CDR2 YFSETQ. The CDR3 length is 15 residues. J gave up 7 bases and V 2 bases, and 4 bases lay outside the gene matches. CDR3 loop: CASSFLAGGYGELFF. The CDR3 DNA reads TGCGCCAGCAGCTTCCTAGCGGGAGGATACGGGGAGCTGTTTTTT.

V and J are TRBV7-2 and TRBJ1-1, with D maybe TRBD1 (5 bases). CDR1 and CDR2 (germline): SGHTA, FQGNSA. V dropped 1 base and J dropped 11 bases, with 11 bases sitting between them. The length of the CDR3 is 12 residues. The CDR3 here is CASSLGRGWAFF. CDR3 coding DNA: TGTGCCAGCAGCTTAGGACGGGGGTGGGCTTTCTTT.

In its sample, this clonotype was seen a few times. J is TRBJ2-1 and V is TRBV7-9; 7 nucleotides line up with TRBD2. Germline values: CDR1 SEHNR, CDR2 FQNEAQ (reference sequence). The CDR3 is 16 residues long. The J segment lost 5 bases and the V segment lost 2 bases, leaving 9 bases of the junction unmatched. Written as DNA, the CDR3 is TGTGCCAGCAGCTTAAGACTAGCAGGGTCGAACAATGAGCAGTTCTTC. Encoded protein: CASSLRLAGSNNEQFF.

The CDR3 here is CASSPGQGVTEAFF. CDR3 nucleotides: TGTGCCAGCTCACCGGGACAGGGGGTGACTGAAGCTTTCTTT. This chain uses TRBV18 with TRBJ1-1; 11 bases fit TRBD1. There are 14 residues in the CDR3. The germline gives CDR1 KGHSH, CDR2 LQKENI. V gave up 3 bases and J gave up 5 bases; unmatched junction bases: 2.

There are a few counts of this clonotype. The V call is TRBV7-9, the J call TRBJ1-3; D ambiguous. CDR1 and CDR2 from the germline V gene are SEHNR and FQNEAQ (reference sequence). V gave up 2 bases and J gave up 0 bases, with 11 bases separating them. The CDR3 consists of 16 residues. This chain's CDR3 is CASSLLQAISGNTIYF. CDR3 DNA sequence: TGTGCCAGCAGCTTATTGCAGGCGATCTCTGGAAACACCATATATTTT.

The CDR3 is CASSQGLAKNIQYF. The CDR3 DNA sequence: TGTGCCAGCAGCCAAGGACTAGCCAAAAACATTCAGTACTTC. The chain uses TRBV3-1 and TRBJ2-4; D remains unclear. Trimming cost V 1 base and J 0 bases, with 4 bases left between them. Germline V lookup: CDR1 LGHDT, CDR2 YNNKEL (reference sequence). CDR3 length: 14 residues.

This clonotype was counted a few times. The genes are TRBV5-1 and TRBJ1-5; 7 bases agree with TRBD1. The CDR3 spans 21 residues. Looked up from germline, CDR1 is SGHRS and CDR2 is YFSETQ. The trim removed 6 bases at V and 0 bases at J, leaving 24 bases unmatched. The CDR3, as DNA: TGCGCCAGCAACTCCCACACTACGCCCAGGGGGAACAATTATAGCAATCAGCCCCAGCATTTT. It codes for CASNSHTTPRGNNYSNQPQHF.

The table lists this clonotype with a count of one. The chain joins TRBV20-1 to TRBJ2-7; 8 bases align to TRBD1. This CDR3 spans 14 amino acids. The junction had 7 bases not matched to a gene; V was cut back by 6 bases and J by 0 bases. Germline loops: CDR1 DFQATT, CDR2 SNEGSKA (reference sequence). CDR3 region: CSAGSRGLSYEQYF. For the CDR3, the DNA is TGCAGTGCCGGAAGCAGGGGGCTCTCCTACGAGCAGTACTTC.

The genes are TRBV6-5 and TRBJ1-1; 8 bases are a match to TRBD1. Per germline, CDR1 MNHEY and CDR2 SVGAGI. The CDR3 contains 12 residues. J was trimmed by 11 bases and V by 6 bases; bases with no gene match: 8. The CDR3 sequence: CASRTTGGNAFF. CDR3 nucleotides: TGTGCCAGCAGGACAACAGGGGGAAATGCTTTCTTT.

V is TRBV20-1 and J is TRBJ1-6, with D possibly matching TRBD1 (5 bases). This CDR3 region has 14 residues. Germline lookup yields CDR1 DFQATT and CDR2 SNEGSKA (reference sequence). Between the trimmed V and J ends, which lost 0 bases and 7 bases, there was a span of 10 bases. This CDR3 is CSARDTQGNSPLHF. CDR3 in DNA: TGCAGTGCTAGAGATACGCAGGGAAATTCACCCCTCCACTTT.

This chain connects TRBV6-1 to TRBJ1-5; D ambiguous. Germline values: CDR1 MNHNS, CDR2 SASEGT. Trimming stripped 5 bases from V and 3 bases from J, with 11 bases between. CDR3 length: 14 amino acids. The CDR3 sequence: CASSPSHTNQPQHF. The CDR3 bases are TGTGCCAGCAGTCCCAGTCACACCAATCAGCCCCAGCATTTT.

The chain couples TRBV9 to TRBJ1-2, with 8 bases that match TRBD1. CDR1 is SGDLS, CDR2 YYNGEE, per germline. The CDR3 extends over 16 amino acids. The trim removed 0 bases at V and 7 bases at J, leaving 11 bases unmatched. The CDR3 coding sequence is TGTGCCAGCAGCGTAGAGGGGGTGGCAGGGGGCGCTGGCTACACCTTC. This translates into CASSVEGVAGGAGYTF.

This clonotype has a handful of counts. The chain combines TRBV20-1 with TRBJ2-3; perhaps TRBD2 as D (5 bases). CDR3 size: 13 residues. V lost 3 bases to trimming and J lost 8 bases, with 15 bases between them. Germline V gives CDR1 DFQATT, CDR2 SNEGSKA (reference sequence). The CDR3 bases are TGCAGTGCTAGTCTAGCCGCACAGAGTACGCAGTATTTT. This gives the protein CSASLAAQSTQYF.